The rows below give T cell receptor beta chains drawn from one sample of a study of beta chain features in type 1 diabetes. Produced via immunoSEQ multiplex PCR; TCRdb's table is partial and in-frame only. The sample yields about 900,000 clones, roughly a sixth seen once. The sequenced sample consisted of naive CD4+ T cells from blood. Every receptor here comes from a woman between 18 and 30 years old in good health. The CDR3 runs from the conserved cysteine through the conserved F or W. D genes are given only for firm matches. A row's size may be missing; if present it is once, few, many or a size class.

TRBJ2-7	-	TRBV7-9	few	TGTGCCAGCAGCCCCCCCCTTGACGAGCAGTACTTC	CASSPPLDEQYF
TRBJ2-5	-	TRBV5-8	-	TGTGCCAGCAGTCTGGGAGCATTTGGACGTAGTGGGGAGACCCAGTACTTC	CASSLGAFGRSGETQYF
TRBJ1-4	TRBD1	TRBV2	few	TGTGCCAGCAGTGCCGGGACAGCGAGAACTAATGAAAAACTGTTTTTT	CASSAGTARTNEKLFF
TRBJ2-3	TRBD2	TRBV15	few	TGTGCCACCAGCAGAGATCCGACTAGCGGGAGCACAGATACGCAGTATTTT	CATSRDPTSGSTDTQYF
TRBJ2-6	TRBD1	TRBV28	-	TGTGCCAGCAGTATGGGGACAGCGGCTGGGGCCAACGTCCTGACTTTC	CASSMGTAAGANVLTF
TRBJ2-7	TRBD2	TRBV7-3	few	TGTGCCAGCAGCTTAACTAGCGGGAGTGTAGGCGAGCAGTACTTC	CASSLTSGSVGEQYF
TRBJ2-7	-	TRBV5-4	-	TGTGCCAGCAGCCCCGGATCCCTAGCGAGGCCCTACGAGCAGTACTTC	CASSPGSLARPYEQYF
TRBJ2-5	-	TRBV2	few	TGTGCCAGCAGTAAATACAGCACAGGGATAAATCAAGAGACCCAGTACTTC	CASSKYSTGINQETQYF
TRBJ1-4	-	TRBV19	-	TGTGCCAGAACGTCGGTCGAAAAACTGTTTTTT	CARTSVEKLFF
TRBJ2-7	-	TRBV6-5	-	TGTGCCAGCAGTCAGGGCCCCGAGCAGTACTTC	CASSQGPEQYF
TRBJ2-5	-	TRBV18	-	TGTGCCAGCTCACCCGGGACCCAAGAGACCCAGTACTTC	CASSPGTQETQYF
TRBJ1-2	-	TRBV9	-	TGTGCCAGCAGCGCTAGCGGGGACTATGGCTACACCTTC	CASSASGDYGYTF
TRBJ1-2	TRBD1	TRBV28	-	TGTGCCAGCAGTTCCGGACAGGGTAGTCATGGCTACACCTTC	CASSSGQGSHGYTF
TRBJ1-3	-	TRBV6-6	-	TGTGCCAGCGGGTACTCTGGAAACACCATATATTTT	CASGYSGNTIYF
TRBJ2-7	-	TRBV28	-	TGTGCCAGCAGCCGTACCGGGACGGTCAGCTCCTACGAGCAGTACTTC	CASSRTGTVSSYEQYF
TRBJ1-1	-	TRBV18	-	TGTGCCAGCTCACCGGTAGGTGGGTCGGGGGCTGAAGCTTTCTTT	CASSPVGGSGAEAFF
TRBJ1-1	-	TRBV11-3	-	TGTGCCAGCAGCTTAGCCAGGGACACTGAAGCTTTCTTT	CASSLARDTEAFF